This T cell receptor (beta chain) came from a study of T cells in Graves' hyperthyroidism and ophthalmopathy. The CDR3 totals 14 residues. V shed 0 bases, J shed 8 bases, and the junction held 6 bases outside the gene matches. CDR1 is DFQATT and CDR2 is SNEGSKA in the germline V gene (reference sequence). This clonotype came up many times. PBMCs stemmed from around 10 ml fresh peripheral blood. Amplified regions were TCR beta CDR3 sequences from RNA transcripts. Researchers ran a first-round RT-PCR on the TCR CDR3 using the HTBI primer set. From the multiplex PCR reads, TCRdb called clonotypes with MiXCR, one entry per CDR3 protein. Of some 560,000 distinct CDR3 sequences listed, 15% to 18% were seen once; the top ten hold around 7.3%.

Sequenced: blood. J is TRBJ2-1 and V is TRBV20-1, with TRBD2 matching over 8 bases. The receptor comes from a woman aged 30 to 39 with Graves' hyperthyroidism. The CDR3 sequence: CSARDGRAGDEQFF. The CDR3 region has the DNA TGCAGTGCTAGAGACGGGAGGGCCGGGGATGAGCAGTTCTTC.